The 2 T cell receptor beta chains below all came from one sample that was sequenced in a study of blood T cell repertoires in COVID-19. This table comes from immunoSEQ multiplex PCR, and its TCRdb copy is limited to in-frame clones, with some not included. The sample has 150,000 to 200,000 clones, over 80% seen once. Sequencing was carried out using peripheral blood. The receptor set was obtained from a woman in her thirties with acute or convalescent COVID-19.

This sequence joins TRBV6-2 or TRBV6-3 and TRBJ2-7; D gene ambiguous. The CDR3 sequence is 13 residues long. Germline V gives CDR1 MNHEY, CDR2 SVGEGT. V lost 0 bases and J 3 bases, leaving 6 bases between the germline ends. The CDR3 DNA follows: TGTGCCAGCAGTTACTCCGAGAACTACGAGCAGTACTTC. Protein: CASSYSENYEQYF.

This clone was detected a few times. The chain carries TRBV5-8 and TRBJ2-2; tentative D call: TRBD1 (6 bases). V lost 0 bases and J lost 5, with 14 bases in between. Looked up from germline, CDR1 is SGHTS and CDR2 is YDEGEE. This CDR3 region has 16 residues. In DNA form, the CDR3 reads TGTGCCAGCAGCTTGGATCGCAGGGGTGGTACCGGGGAGCTGTTTTTT. This encodes CASSLDRRGGTGELFF.